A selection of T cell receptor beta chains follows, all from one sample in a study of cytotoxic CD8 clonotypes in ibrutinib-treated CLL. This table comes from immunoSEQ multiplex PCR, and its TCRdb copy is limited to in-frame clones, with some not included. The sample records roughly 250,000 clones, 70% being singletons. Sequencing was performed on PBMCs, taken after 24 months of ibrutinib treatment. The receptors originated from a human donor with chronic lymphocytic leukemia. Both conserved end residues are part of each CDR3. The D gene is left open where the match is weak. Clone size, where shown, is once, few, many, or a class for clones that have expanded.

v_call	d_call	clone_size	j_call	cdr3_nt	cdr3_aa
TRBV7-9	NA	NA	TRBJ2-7	TGTGCCAGCAGCTCCGAGGGTAGAAGAGACGAGCAGTACTTC	CASSSEGRRDEQYF
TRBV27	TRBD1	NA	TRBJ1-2	TGTGCCAGCAGTTTAATGACAGGGAATAACTATGGCTACACCTTC	CASSLMTGNNYGYTF
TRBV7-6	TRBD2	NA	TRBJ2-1	TGTGCCAGCAGCCCATCCGGGACTAGCGGCTACAATGAGCAGTTCTTC	CASSPSGTSGYNEQFF
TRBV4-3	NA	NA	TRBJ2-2	TGCGCCAGCAGCCAAGCTAATACAGGGATTACCGGGGAGCTGTTTTTT	CASSQANTGITGELFF
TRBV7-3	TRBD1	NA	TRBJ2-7	TGTGCCAGCAGCCTCGGGACAGGAGACACCTACGAGCAGTACTTC	CASSLGTGDTYEQYF
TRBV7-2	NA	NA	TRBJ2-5	TGTGCCAGCACCGGTAGAGGAGAGACCCAGTACTTC	CASTGRGETQYF
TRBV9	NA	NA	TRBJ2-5	TGTGCCAGCAGCTTTTTAGCGGAAGTAGAGACCCAGTACTTC	CASSFLAEVETQYF
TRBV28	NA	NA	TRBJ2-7	TGTGCCAGCAGCTCCCGGACATACCCCTCCTACGAGCAGTACTTC	CASSSRTYPSYEQYF
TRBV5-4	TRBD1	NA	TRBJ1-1	TGTGCCAGCAGCTGGACAGGGGTGGTGAACACTGAAGCTTTCTTT	CASSWTGVVNTEAFF
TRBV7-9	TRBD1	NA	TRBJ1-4	TGTGCCAGCAGCTCCGGACAGGGGGGTGAAAAACTGTTTTTT	CASSSGQGGEKLFF
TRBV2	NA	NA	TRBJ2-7	TGTGCCAGCAGTGAAACCCGGCCTAGAGTCGACGAGCAGTACTTC	CASSETRPRVDEQYF
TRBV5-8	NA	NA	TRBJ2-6	TGTGCCAGCAGCCCGGAGCATGGACGCAGCTCTGGGGCCAACGTCCTGACTTTC	CASSPEHGRSSGANVLTF
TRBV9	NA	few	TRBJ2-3	TGTGCCAGCAGCGTAGGTGGAGATACGCAGTATTTT	CASSVGGDTQYF
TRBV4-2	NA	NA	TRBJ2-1	TGTGCCAGCAGCCCCTTAGCGGCCACCTACAATGAGCAGTTCTTC	CASSPLAATYNEQFF
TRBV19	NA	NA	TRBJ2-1	TGTGCCAGTAGCATTGAGGAAAATGAGCAGTTCTTC	CASSIEENEQFF
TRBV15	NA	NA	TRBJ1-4	TGTGCCACCAGCAGAGAGGACGGACCTAATGAAAAACTGTTTTTT	CATSREDGPNEKLFF
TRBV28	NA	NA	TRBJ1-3	TGTGCCAGCCAACGAAACACCATATATTTT	CASQRNTIYF
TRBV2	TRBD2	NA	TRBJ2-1	TGTGCCAGCAGTCAAACTAGCGGGAGGGCCAGTGATGAGCAGTTCTTC	CASSQTSGRASDEQFF
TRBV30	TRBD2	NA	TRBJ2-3	TGTGCCTGGAGTAACGGACTAGCGGGCACAGATACGCAGTATTTT	CAWSNGLAGTDTQYF
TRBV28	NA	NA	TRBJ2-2	TGTGCCAGCACACAGGGGAGGGCCGGGGAGCTGTTTTTT	CASTQGRAGELFF
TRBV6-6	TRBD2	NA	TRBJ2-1	TGTGCCAGCACTTCGACTAGCTGGCTCCAGTTCTTC	CASTSTSWLQFF
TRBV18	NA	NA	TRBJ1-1	TGTGCCAGCTCGTCGAACAGGGCGGAGAACACTGAAGCTTTCTTT	CASSSNRAENTEAFF
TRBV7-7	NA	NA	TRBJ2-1	TGTGCTAGCAGCTTAGCCGAGTCCTACAATGAGCAGTTCTTC	CASSLAESYNEQFF
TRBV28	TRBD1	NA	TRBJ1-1	TGTGCCAGCAGTTTGTACACAGGGGAGGGCACTGAAGCTTTCTTT	CASSLYTGEGTEAFF
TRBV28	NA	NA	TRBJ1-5	TGTGCCAGCAGTTTAGTGACAGGACCTGGTCAGCCCCAGCATTTT	CASSLVTGPGQPQHF
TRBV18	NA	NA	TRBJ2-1	TGTGCCAGCTCACCACCGTGGGGCAGGTACCATGAGCAGTTCTTC	CASSPPWGRYHEQFF
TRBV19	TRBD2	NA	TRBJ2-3	TGTGCCAGTAGCCAAACTAGCGGGAGAATTAGAGATACGCAGTATTTT	CASSQTSGRIRDTQYF
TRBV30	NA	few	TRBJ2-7	TGTGCCTGGAGTGCGCCCCAATTAGAGCAGTACTTC	CAWSAPQLEQYF
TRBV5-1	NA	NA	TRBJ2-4	TGCGCCAGCAGCTTGGATTTCAGGGGTGAAACGGACATTCAGTACTTC	CASSLDFRGETDIQYF
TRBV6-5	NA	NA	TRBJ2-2	TGTGCCAGCAGTTACGGGGGTGACGGGGAGCTGTTTTTT	CASSYGGDGELFF
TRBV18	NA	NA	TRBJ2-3	TGTGCCAGCTCACCACTCGGCACTGGCAGTCGGGATACGCAGTATTTT	CASSPLGTGSRDTQYF
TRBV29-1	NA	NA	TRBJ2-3	TGCAGCGCGATAGATGACACAGATACGCAGTATTTT	CSAIDDTDTQYF
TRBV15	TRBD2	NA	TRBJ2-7	TGTGCCACCAGCAGAGGCTCCCAGGGAGGGAACGAGCAGTACTTC	CATSRGSQGGNEQYF
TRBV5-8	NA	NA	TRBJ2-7	TGTGCCAGCAGCCCGGGTAATTCCTACGAGCAGTACTTC	CASSPGNSYEQYF
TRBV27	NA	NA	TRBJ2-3	TGTGCCAGCTCCACTGGCAGGGGACTGTCGAAAGATACGCAGTATTTT	CASSTGRGLSKDTQYF
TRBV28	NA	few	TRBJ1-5	TGTGCCAGCAGTTCCTCCTGGTACAGAAGCAATCAGCCCCAGCATTTT	CASSSSWYRSNQPQHF
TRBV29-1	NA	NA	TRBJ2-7	TGCAGCGTTGTGGAGTACCCGGAGCAGTACTTC	CSVVEYPEQYF
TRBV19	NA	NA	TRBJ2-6	TGTGCCAGTAGTACCCGGGCCCCCTCTGGGGCCAACGTCCTGACTTTC	CASSTRAPSGANVLTF
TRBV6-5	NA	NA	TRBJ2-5	TGTGCCAGCAGACTACTAGGCGGAGGGGAGACCCAGTACTTC	CASRLLGGGETQYF
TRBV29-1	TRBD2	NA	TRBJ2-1	TGCAGCGTTGATCCCCTACTAGCGGAATACAATGAGCAGTTCTTC	CSVDPLLAEYNEQFF
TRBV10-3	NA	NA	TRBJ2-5	TGTGCCATCAGTGAGGGGGTGAGCGGCCAAGAGACCCAGTACTTC	CAISEGVSGQETQYF
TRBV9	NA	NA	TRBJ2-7	TGTGCCAGCAGCGTTAGCGGTCGACACGAGCAGTACTTC	CASSVSGRHEQYF
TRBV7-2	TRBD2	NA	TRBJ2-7	TGTGCCAGCAGCTTAGAACTAGCGGGGAGACGGGTTTACGAGCAGTACTTC	CASSLELAGRRVYEQYF
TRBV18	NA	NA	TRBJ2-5	TGTGCCAGCTCACCACGGGAAGGCGGGGAGACCCAGTACTTC	CASSPREGGETQYF